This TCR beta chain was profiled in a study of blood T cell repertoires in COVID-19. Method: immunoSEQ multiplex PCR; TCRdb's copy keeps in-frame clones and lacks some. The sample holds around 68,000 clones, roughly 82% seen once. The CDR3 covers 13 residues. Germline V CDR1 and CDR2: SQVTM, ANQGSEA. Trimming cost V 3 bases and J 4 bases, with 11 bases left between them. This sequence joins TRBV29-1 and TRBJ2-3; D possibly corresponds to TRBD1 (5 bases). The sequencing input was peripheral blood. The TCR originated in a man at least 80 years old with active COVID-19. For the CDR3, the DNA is TGCAGCGTTGATAGTGGGGCGGCAGATACGCAGTATTTT. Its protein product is CSVDSGAADTQYF.